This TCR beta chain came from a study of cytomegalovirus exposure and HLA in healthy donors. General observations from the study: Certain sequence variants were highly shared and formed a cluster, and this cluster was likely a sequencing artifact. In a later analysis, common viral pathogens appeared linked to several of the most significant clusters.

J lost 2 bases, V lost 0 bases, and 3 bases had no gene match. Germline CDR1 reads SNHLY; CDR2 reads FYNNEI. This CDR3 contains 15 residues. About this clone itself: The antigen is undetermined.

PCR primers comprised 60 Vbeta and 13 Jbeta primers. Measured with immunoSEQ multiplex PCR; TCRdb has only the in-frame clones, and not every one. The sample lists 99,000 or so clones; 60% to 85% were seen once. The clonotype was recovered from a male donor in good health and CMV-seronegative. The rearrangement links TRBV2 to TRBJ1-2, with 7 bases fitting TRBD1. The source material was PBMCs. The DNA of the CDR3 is TGTGCCAGCAGTGAAGCGGGACAGTCGAACTATGGCTACACCTTC. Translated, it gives CASSEAGQSNYGYTF.